The 12 T cell receptor beta chains presented below share a single source sample, sequenced in a study of long-term antiretroviral therapy in people with HIV. At survey level, the immunoSEQ assay was run in its v3.0 version. Repertoires were generated with immunoSEQ multiplex PCR, while TCRdb's copy carries only in-frame clones and drops some. The sample lists 19,000 or so clones; about three quarters were seen once. The material sequenced was unsorted PBMCs, taken at the start of antiretroviral therapy, before treatment. These receptor sequences come from a woman aged 40 to 50 with HIV.

This clone was observed a few times. This rearrangement joins TRBV7-9 to TRBJ1-2; TRBD1 agrees at 7 bases. V lost 5 bases, J lost 4 bases, and 10 bases stayed unmatched. Germline CDR1 and CDR2: SEHNR and FQNEAQ (reference sequence). The CDR3 is made up of 15 amino acids. The CDR3 nucleotides read TGTGCCAGCAGCCTCAGCAAGACAGGGACCTATGGCTACACCTTC. Its protein product is CASSLSKTGTYGYTF.

V and J are TRBV6-5 and TRBJ1-1, with D perhaps TRBD1 (5 bases). Germline V gene sequence: CDR1 MNHEY, CDR2 SVGAGI. The CDR3 spans 13 residues. Trimming removed 0 bases at V and 6 bases at J, with 8 bases between. Written as DNA, the CDR3 is TGTGCCAGCAGTTACTCTGGGGGATCTGAAGCTTTCTTT. This encodes CASSYSGGSEAFF.

The chain carries TRBV20-1 and TRBJ1-1; D call uncertain. The CDR3 runs 11 residues. Germline assignment: CDR1 DFQATT and CDR2 SNEGSKA (reference sequence). CDR3 nucleotides: TGCAGGGTTGAGGGAGGCACTGAAGCTTTCTTT. It codes for CRVEGGTEAFF.

The CDR3 is CASSRTSGEYNEQFF. The CDR3 DNA sequence: TGTGCCAGCAGCAGGACTAGCGGGGAGTACAATGAGCAGTTCTTC. The chain recombines TRBV5-4 with TRBJ2-1; TRBD2 agrees at 12 bases. V lost 4 bases, J lost 4 bases, and 3 bases stayed unmatched. This CDR3 region has 15 residues. Germline V CDR1 and CDR2: SGHNT, YYREEE (reference sequence).

The J gene is TRBJ2-7, the V gene TRBV2; 9 nucleotides match TRBD2. There are 18 residues in the CDR3. Germline V CDR1 and CDR2: SNHLY, FYNNEI. V shed 1 base, J shed 0 bases, and the junction held 10 bases outside the gene matches. The CDR3 loop reads CASSEERSGGPSSYEQYF. CDR3 bases: TGTGCCAGCAGTGAAGAGCGCAGCGGGGGGCCATCCTCCTACGAGCAGTACTTC.

The chain has TRBV7-8 and TRBJ2-5; TRBD1 matches 8 bases. V was pared by 5 bases and J by 3 bases, with 2 bases of the junction left unmatched. CDR3 size: 13 residues. Germline V lookup: CDR1 SGHVS, CDR2 FQNEAQ. The CDR3 DNA follows: TGTGCCAGCAGCCTGGACAGGGAAGAGACCCAGTACTTC. Encoded protein: CASSLDREETQYF.

In this sample, this clone turned up a few times. V usage is TRBV19 and J usage is TRBJ1-5; TRBD1 aligns across 7 bases. CDR1 is LNHDA, CDR2 SQIVND, per germline (reference sequence). Trimming removed 5 bases from V and 0 bases from J; junction bases left unmatched: 10. CDR3 length: 17 residues. The CDR3 sequence is CASSPSDGTVSNQPQHF. The CDR3, as DNA: TGTGCCAGTAGTCCCAGCGACGGGACAGTTAGCAATCAGCCCCAGCATTTT. The whole variable domain, filled in from reference TRBV19 and TRBJ1-5, reads DGGITQSPKYLFRKEGQNVTLSCEQNLNHDAMYWYRQDPGQGLRLIYYSQIVNDFQKGDIAEGYSVSREKKESFPLTVTSAQKNPTAFYLCASSPSDGTVSNQPQHFGDGTRLSIL.

This clone was recorded only once. V is TRBV9 and J is TRBJ1-4; D not resolved. Germline V gene data show CDR1 as SGDLS and CDR2 as YYNGEE. The CDR3 extends over 13 amino acids. V gave up 2 bases and J gave up 7 bases, with 9 bases separating them. The CDR3 loop reads CASSVRFGEKLFF. CDR3 coding DNA: TGTGCCAGCAGCGTGAGGTTCGGTGAAAAACTGTTTTTT.

This clone occurred once. The V and J genes are TRBV9 and TRBJ2-3; D is unclear. In germline, CDR1 is SGDLS, CDR2 YYNGEE. The length of the CDR3 is 14 residues. Deletions cut 0 bases from V and 0 bases from J, with 5 bases between. CDR3 in DNA: TGTGCCAGCAGCGTAGACATTAGCACAGATACGCAGTATTTT. Translating it yields CASSVDISTDTQYF.

The chain recombines TRBV19 with TRBJ1-2; 8 bases align to TRBD1. The CDR3 runs to 16 residues. The germline gives CDR1 LNHDA, CDR2 SQIVND (reference sequence). V lost 1 base, J lost 2 bases, and 6 bases stayed unmatched. This CDR3 is CASSIGPTGVNYGYTF. CDR3 nucleotide sequence: TGTGCCAGTAGTATAGGACCGACAGGGGTAAACTATGGCTACACCTTC.

The gene calls are TRBV19 and TRBJ1-2, with 7 bases that match TRBD1. This CDR3 contains 12 residues. The germline V gene encodes CDR1 LNHDA and CDR2 SQIVND (reference sequence). V gave up 9 bases and J gave up 5 bases; unmatched junction bases: 6. The CDR3 sequence: CASTGVLYGYTF. The DNA for the CDR3 is TGTGCCAGCACAGGGGTGCTATATGGCTACACCTTC.

This clone has just a few counts. The chain combines TRBV10-3 with TRBJ2-7; no firm D call. The germline V gene has CDR1 ENHRY and CDR2 SYGVKD. The CDR3 has 14 residues. Between the trimmed V and J ends, which lost 4 bases and 4 bases, there was a span of 14 bases. CDR3 amino acids: CAISGGRLMYEQYF. The CDR3 DNA sequence: TGTGCCATCAGTGGAGGTCGGTTAATGTACGAGCAGTACTTC.